This T cell receptor (beta chain) was observed in a study of identical twins. This clonotype has only a few counts. TCRdb re-derived calls from the 5' RACE reads in MiXCR, one entry per CDR3 protein. The top ten hold roughly 8.9% of the sample, which has some 330,000 distinct CDR3 sequences, about 9% seen once. Looked up from germline, CDR1 is SNHLY and CDR2 is FYNNEI. The CDR3 is 15 residues long. The V gene lost 7 bases and the J gene lost 0 bases, with 13 bases spanning the gap. The TCR sequence derives from a woman in her forties or fifties in good health. What was sequenced was naive T cells sorted from blood. The V gene is TRBV2, the J gene TRBJ2-1, with D perhaps given as TRBD1 or TRBD2 (5 bases each). CDR3 DNA sequence: TGTGCCAGCACAATTGCAGGGAGCTCCTACAATGAGCAGTTCTTC. Protein sequence: CASTIAGSSYNEQFF.